This T cell receptor beta chain stems from a study of blood T cells in healthy people across ages (dated by TCRdb to about 2015). Study-wide context: In model experiments, template switching captured about one uniquely barcoded TCR beta cDNA molecule for every two T cells. Age-related changes in TCR beta repertoire diversity were measured in the study by deep sequencing normalized with unique cDNA molecular identifiers. The donors were divided into four age groups: young (average around 16 years), middle-aged (approximately 39), aged (approximately 59) and long-lived (82). The study analyzed two additional independent replicas of 1 million unique cDNA reads from the same blood draw for two donors, one aged 18 to 30 and one aged 80 or older. Findings and caveats that apply to the study as a whole: Estimates of total diversity from one million sequenced T cells were regarded as lower bounds and underestimates. Since profiling was done on bulk unsorted PBMCs, naive and antigen-experienced compartments could not be conclusively compared. A strong correlation was found between observed TCR beta diversity and the percentage of naive T cells measured by flow cytometry. Compared with the aged group, more naive CD4+ T cells, fewer expanded clones and increased TCR diversity were shown by the long-lived group, suggesting age selection. As age increased, observed TCR beta diversity per million T cells dropped in a roughly linear way, and a significant reduction was already evident by age 40. Donor CMV infection status was unknown, potentially confounding age-related changes in expanded clonotypes.

The library was produced with 5' RACE. The instrument was an Illumina HiSeq 2500. A second PCR of roughly 7 to 11 cycles was performed with a sample-barcoded 5' primer and a J-beta primer mix. A unique molecular identifier was introduced onto each TCR beta cDNA molecule by a template-switch 5' adaptor carrying 12 random nucleotides. Each sample yielded at least 2.5 million CDR3-containing paired-end reads. First-strand cDNA was synthesized from all RNA with the Mint cDNA synthesis kit, primed by a TRBC-specific oligonucleotide. Following uracil-DNA glycosylase treatment, a first 18-cycle PCR with universal primers M1SS and BC2_uni_R was performed on all cDNA. As for how the authors treated the data: For normalization, 1 million high-quality reads were randomly selected from each sample, with every read carrying a distinct molecular identifier. Reads sharing molecular identifiers were discarded rather than binned into consensus sequences. MiTCR, set to a Q25 quality threshold and the strictest error-elimination algorithm, was used for CDR3 identification, clonotype clustering and error correction. A nonparametric unseen species model using Euler transformation provided a lower-bound estimate of total TCR beta diversity. The public reads were reprocessed in TCRdb via fastp at Q25 and MiXCR, keeping in-frame beta chains. Identical CDR3 protein sequences are pooled into one entry, listed with their most common genes and DNA. The V and J calls here are based on TCRdb, not the publication. The sample profile shows around 800,000 distinct CDR3 sequences; approximately 24% of them were found once. In total, the top ten clones hold 3% of the sample.

Systemically healthy Caucasian individuals from Russia, around 39 in total and aged roughly 6 to 90 years, were included as donors. Ten milliliters of peripheral blood were collected from each donor into EDTA-treated Vacutainer tubes. Ficoll-Paque density-gradient centrifugation was used to isolate PBMCs, with at least 7 million obtained per sample. Trizol reagent was used to extract total RNA from the PBMCs, yielding at least 5.5 micrograms per sample. For every donor, flow cytometry on a PBMC aliquot measured the percentage of naive CD45RAhigh/CD27high T cells. The CDR3 starts with the cysteine, ends with the phenylalanine, and has 16 residues. The DNA shown is the 48-base CDR3, in frame from base 1. The germline V gene (reference sequence) supplies CDR1 MNHEY and CDR2 SMNVEV. About this clonotype: Which antigen it targets is not known. Base-call qualities are not available, and no considerably larger clone is one nucleotide away.

These data also formed part of another study, on T cells of mothers and their children. As the second study states: The donors were nine systemically healthy Caucasian individuals, made up of three mothers and their six children. cDNA synthesis used all of the extracted RNA, with approximately 1.4 ug of RNA in each 15 ul reaction. In the second PCR, the M1S primer introduced both the sample barcodes and 2-4 random nucleotides. Over 8.5 million TCR beta CDR3 reads were obtained for each mother, and 2.5 million to 3.5 million reads were obtained for each child. Thymic selection similarly shapes TCR recombination output in related and unrelated pairs, with minor effect from inherited differences. Normalized repertoire overlap in related mother-child pairs was always slightly higher than in unrelated mother-child pairs, but the difference was never significant. Persistent microchimeric T cell clones were not detected, at a sensitivity of about 99 clones per million clonotypes. Deep NGS was used in the study to compare the TCR beta repertoires of mothers and children and to look for features that separate related mother-child pairs from unrelated individuals. Mothers averaged about 37 +/- 4 years of age and children averaged roughly 12 +/- 4 years. After adapter ligation was performed with NEBNext reagents, the libraries were sequenced on an Illumina HiSeq 2000 with 100+100 nt paired-end reads. To avoid cross-contamination, the mother libraries and the child libraries were prepared a month apart and sequenced in separate runs. For each donor, between about 500,000 and 2,100,000 distinct TCR beta clonotypes were identified. Naive TCR beta clonotypes were estimated from low-frequency clonotypes matched to each donor's FACS-determined naive share, without sorting.

This TCR came from a boy between 5 and 17 years old in good health. The sample was blood. The rearranged chain carries TRBV27 and TRBJ2-5; 7 nucleotides in the junction match TRBD1. The J call may be incorrect, as the DNA end agrees better with TRBJ2-7. The sequence in DNA is TGTGCCAGCAGTCCCCTGTCATCAGGGGGCTCCTACGAGCAGTACTTC. Its coded protein is CASSPLSSGGSYEQYF.